The next 30 T cell receptor beta chains were all read from a single sample in a study of identical twins. Via MiXCR, TCRdb re-called the 5' RACE reads, giving one row per CDR3 protein. Of 1.5 million to 2 million distinct CDR3 sequences listed, 32% are singletons. The source material was cord blood. These receptors were taken from a newborn girl in good health.

This clonotype was observed a few times. The J gene is TRBJ2-5, the V gene TRBV11-2, with D hard to call. With 2 bases removed from V and 11 bases from J, the gap between germline ends came to 18 bases. The CDR3 runs to 14 residues. Germline V lookup: CDR1 SGHAT, CDR2 FQNNGV. The CDR3 reads CASSLQILYNEQYF. CDR3 DNA sequence: TGTGCCAGCAGCTTACAGATACTCTACAATGAGCAGTACTTC.

This clonotype came up a few times. V gene TRBV4-2 combines with J gene TRBJ2-7; D possibly corresponds to TRBD2 (5 bases). Trimming removed 3 bases from V and 2 bases from J, with 14 bases in between. Germline V gives CDR1 LGHNA, CDR2 YNFKEQ. This CDR3 is 15 amino acids long. Here the CDR3 DNA reads TGTGCCAGCAGCCAGGAAGACGGGAAAGCCTACGAGCAGTACTTC. Protein product: CASSQEDGKAYEQYF.

With regard to this clonotype: A much larger clone lies a single base off, so this may be a read error. The chain joins TRBV4-2 to TRBJ2-1; 9 bases agree with TRBD2. J lost 8 bases, V lost 2 bases, and 4 bases had no gene match. The germline CDR1 and CDR2 sequences are LGHNA and YNFKEQ. The CDR3 consists of 14 residues. The CDR3 DNA reads TGTGCCAGCAGCCAACTAGCGGGGTACGATGAGCAGTTCTTC. Residues: CASSQLAGYDEQFF.

Turning to this clonotype: One junction end disagrees with the germline gene, perhaps due to a read error. The rearrangement joins TRBV6-5 to TRBJ1-2; D possibly corresponds to TRBD1 (5 bases). The CDR3 has 15 residues. Germline values: CDR1 MNHEY, CDR2 SVGAGI. The CDR3 DNA sequence: TGTGCCGGCAGTACTCCGGGACGGGCCAACTATGGCTACACCTTC. Translating gives CAGSTPGRANYGYTF.

Many counts were recorded for this clonotype. At one of its ends the junction is not consistent with the germline gene, which may arise from a read error. The CDR3 loop reads CASSLRTGSYEQYF. The CDR3, as DNA: TGTGCCAGCAGTCTCAGGACAGGCTCTTACGAGCAGTACTTC. This chain links TRBV5-1 with TRBJ2-7; TRBD1 matches 7 bases. CDR3 length: 14 residues. Germline V gene sequence: CDR1 SGHRS, CDR2 YFSETQ.

This clonotype has only a few counts. The gene calls are TRBV27 and TRBJ1-2; 8 nucleotides match TRBD1. The CDR3 consists of 13 residues. In germline, CDR1 is MNHEY, CDR2 SMNVEV (reference sequence). The V and J ends lost 0 bases and 9 bases, in that order; junction bases with no gene match: 3. The CDR3 protein is CASSLSGQGSYTF. In nucleotides, the CDR3 is TGTGCCAGCAGTTTATCTGGACAGGGTAGCTACACCTTC.

The table lists this clonotype with a few counts. The chain has TRBV20-1 and TRBJ2-1; 7 bases match TRBD2. J was trimmed by 3 bases and V by 2 bases; bases with no gene match: 10. This CDR3 has 16 residues. In germline, CDR1 is DFQATT, CDR2 SNEGSKA (reference sequence). CDR3 DNA sequence: TGCAGTGCTAGAATCCCCATCGGGGGGAACTACAATGAGCAGTTCTTC. Its protein is CSARIPIGGNYNEQFF.

This clonotype was seen only a few times. The rearrangement uses TRBV4-2 and TRBJ1-2, with TRBD1 as a possible D gene (5 bases). The V gene's germline CDR1 is LGHNA and CDR2 YNFKEQ. The length of the CDR3 is 15 residues. Trimming shortened V by 4 bases and J by 5 bases, and 17 bases separated the two germline ends. The CDR3 loop reads CASSPSVGAGYGYTF. CDR3 coding DNA: TGTGCCAGCAGCCCATCGGTAGGGGCGGGGTATGGCTACACCTTC.

This sequence joins TRBV3-1 and TRBJ2-3, with 9 nucleotides matching TRBD2. Trimming cost V 4 bases and J 2 bases; bases outside gene matches: 10. The CDR3 has 17 amino acids. Germline V gene data show CDR1 as LGHDT and CDR2 as YNNKEL (reference sequence). CDR3 region: CASSLLAGGPNTDTQYF. CDR3 in DNA: TGTGCCAGCAGCCTCCTGGCGGGAGGGCCCAACACAGATACGCAGTATTTT.

Of note for this clonotype: The junction and the germline gene differ at one end; a read error may be behind it. The chain carries TRBV5-1 and TRBJ2-1; 7 nucleotides line up with TRBD2. This CDR3 contains 14 residues. The V gene's germline CDR1 is SGHRS and CDR2 YFSETQ. CDR3: CASSLSGTYNGQFF. For the CDR3, the DNA is TGCGCCAGCAGCTTGAGCGGGACCTACAATGGGCAGTTCTTC.

The sample holds many counts of this clonotype. V is TRBV20-1 and J is TRBJ2-7; TRBD2 is a possible D gene (5 bases). The germline V gene encodes CDR1 DFQATT and CDR2 SNEGSKA (reference sequence). V was shortened by 0 bases and J by 1 base, with 13 bases between the two germline ends. This CDR3 has 15 amino acids. Written as DNA, the CDR3 is TGCAGTGCTAGAGACCCCCGGGGATCGTCCTACGAGCAGTACTTC. Translating gives CSARDPRGSSYEQYF.

The rearrangement links TRBV12-3 or TRBV12-4 to TRBJ2-3; TRBD2 is a possible D gene (5 bases). V lost 6 bases and J 15 bases, leaving 25 bases between the germline ends. The CDR3 runs to 14 residues. The CDR3 protein is CASSRASRTDMEYF. The CDR3 nucleotides are TGTGCCAGCAGCCGGGCTAGCCGCACAGATATGGAATATTTT.

The chain employs TRBV6-1 and TRBJ2-1; 9 bases are a match to TRBD2. The ends lost 2 bases at V and 2 bases at J; junction bases unmatched: 4. In germline, CDR1 is MNHNS, CDR2 SASEGT. The CDR3 has 16 amino acids. The CDR3 here is CASSELAGGAYNEQFF. Written as DNA, the CDR3 is TGTGCCAGCAGTGAACTTGCGGGAGGGGCCTACAATGAGCAGTTCTTC.

The rearrangement links TRBV10-3 to TRBJ1-2; D ambiguous. The ends were cut back, 0 bases at V and 6 bases at J, with 5 bases in the middle. The CDR3 consists of 12 residues. Germline V gives CDR1 ENHRY, CDR2 SYGVKD. In DNA form, the CDR3 reads TGTGCCATCAGTGAGTCGAAAAATGGCTACACCTTC. Amino acid sequence: CAISESKNGYTF.

The CDR3 DNA sequence: TGTGCCTGGAAGGGAGACATGGAGACCCAGTACTTC. Protein product: CAWKGDMETQYF. The rearrangement links TRBV30 to TRBJ2-5; D is perhaps TRBD2 (5 bases). With 4 bases removed from V and 5 bases from J, the gap between germline ends came to 11 bases. The length of the CDR3 is 12 residues. CDR1 and CDR2 (germline): GTSNPN, SVGIG (reference sequence).

The V call is TRBV6-2 or TRBV6-3, the J call TRBJ2-7; a weak D match, TRBD2 (6 bases). With 0 bases removed from V and 5 bases from J, the gap between germline ends came to 14 bases. Germline V lookup: CDR1 MNHEY, CDR2 SVGEGT. CDR3 length: 15 residues. CDR3 bases: TGTGCCAGCAGTTACTCGGGACTCCTAAGGGACGAGCAGTACTTC. Its protein is CASSYSGLLRDEQYF.

The rearrangement links TRBV7-9 to TRBJ2-4; 7 nucleotides align to TRBD1. The J call may not be correct, given that the DNA end is closer to TRBJ2-7. Germline V lookup: CDR1 SEHNR, CDR2 FQNEAQ (reference sequence). This CDR3 has 14 residues. The CDR3, as DNA: TGTGCCAGCAGCACCCAGACAGGGCTCTCCGAGCAGTACTTC. It yields the protein CASSTQTGLSEQYF.

The rearrangement joins TRBV28 to TRBJ2-1; D is undetermined. The CDR3 sequence is 14 residues long. Looked up from germline, CDR1 is MDHEN and CDR2 is SYDVKM. Trimming took off 7 bases at V and 10 bases at J, with 20 bases between the two ends. CDR3 sequence: CASIPRRQPYEQFF. CDR3 sequence (DNA): TGTGCCAGCATCCCCCGGCGCCAGCCCTACGAGCAGTTCTTC.

V usage is TRBV7-9 and J usage is TRBJ2-7; 7 bases are shared with TRBD1. This CDR3 comprises 16 residues. CDR1 SEHNR and CDR2 FQNEAQ come from the germline V gene (reference sequence). J gave up 3 bases and V 5 bases, and 13 bases lay outside the gene matches. For the CDR3, the DNA is TGTGCCAGCAGCCTCCATATCCGGGACAGCCTCTACGAGCAGTACTTC. Residues: CASSLHIRDSLYEQYF.

This clonotype was found a few times. This chain joins TRBV20-1 and TRBJ2-3, with 7 bases fitting TRBD2. The CDR3 length is 15 residues. CDR1 and CDR2 (germline): DFQATT, SNEGSKA (reference sequence). The J segment lost 1 base and the V segment lost 4 bases, leaving 8 bases of the junction unmatched. CDR3 loop: CSATFSGPRTDTQYF. The CDR3 DNA reads TGCAGTGCTACCTTTAGCGGGCCTCGCACAGATACGCAGTATTTT.

Of note for this clonotype: Mismatch with germline at one junction end may stem from a read error. J is TRBJ2-3 and V is TRBV27; D unclear. CDR1 is MNHEY and CDR2 is SMNVEV in the germline V gene (reference sequence). The CDR3 sequence is 12 residues long. The CDR3 DNA sequence: TGTACCAGCAGTTTTTATCGAGATACGCAGTATTTT. Translation: CTSSFYRDTQYF.

The chain is built from TRBV12-3 or TRBV12-4 and TRBJ2-3; TRBD2 is a possible D gene (5 bases). There are 14 residues in the CDR3. V gave up 3 bases and J gave up 10 bases, with 17 bases separating them. The CDR3, as DNA: TGTGCCAGCAGTTTGGGCCTAGCTTCGGATGCGCAGTATTTT. This sequence encodes CASSLGLASDAQYF.

This clonotype appeared a few times. V is TRBV6-1 and J is TRBJ1-5; the D is unclear. Germline CDR1 is MNHNS and CDR2 is SASEGT. This CDR3 has 15 amino acids. V lost 3 bases and J lost 2, with 11 bases in between. This CDR3 is CASSDRHGGNQPQHF. CDR3 DNA: TGTGCCAGCAGTGACCGTCACGGCGGCAATCAGCCCCAGCATTTT.

The chain couples TRBV19 to TRBJ2-1; 7 positions match TRBD2. From germline, CDR1 is LNHDA and CDR2 SQIVND (reference sequence). CDR3 size: 14 residues. With 3 bases clipped from V and 6 bases from J, the junction kept 5 bases outside the gene matches. For the CDR3, the DNA is TGTGCCAGTAGTATGGACGGGGAGGGCAATGAGCAGTTCTTC. It encodes CASSMDGEGNEQFF. The variable domain in full, completed from reference TRBV19 and TRBJ2-1, reads DGGITQSPKYLFRKEGQNVTLSCEQNLNHDAMYWYRQDPGQGLRLIYYSQIVNDFQKGDIAEGYSVSREKKESFPLTVTSAQKNPTAFYLCASSMDGEGNEQFFGPGTRLTVL.

This chain connects TRBV7-9 to TRBJ2-7, with 8 bases that match TRBD2. Germline loops: CDR1 SEHNR, CDR2 FQNEAQ (reference sequence). Trimming cost V 2 bases and J 7 bases; bases outside gene matches: 10. The CDR3 covers 15 residues. In DNA form, the CDR3 reads TGTGCCAGCAGCTTAACAGCGGGAGTTTACAATGAGCAGTACTTC. Encoded protein: CASSLTAGVYNEQYF. Based on the CDR3 plus reference TRBV7-9 and TRBJ2-7, the full variable domain is DTGVSQNPRHKITKRGQNVTFRCDPISEHNRLYWYRQTLGQGPEFLTYFQNEAQLEKSRLLSDRFSAERPKGSFSTLEIQRTEQGDSAMYLCASSLTAGVYNEQYFGPGTRLTVT.

This clonotype came up many times. V usage is TRBV29-1 and J usage is TRBJ2-1; D remains unclear. Germline-derived CDR1 and CDR2 are SQVTM and ANQGSEA. V dropped 2 bases and J dropped 12 bases, with 11 bases sitting between them. The CDR3 spans 11 residues. The chain's CDR3 is CSVETALRQFF. CDR3 nucleotides: TGCAGCGTTGAAACGGCCTTGCGGCAGTTCTTC.

This chain uses TRBV6-2 or TRBV6-3 with TRBJ2-1; the match to TRBD2 covers 7 bases. The junction had 3 bases not matched to a gene; V was cut back by 5 bases and J by 8 bases. This CDR3 contains 12 residues. Germline lookup yields CDR1 MNHEY and CDR2 SVGEGT. The CDR3 sequence: CASSLREHEQFF. CDR3 in DNA: TGTGCCAGCAGTCTGCGGGAGCATGAGCAGTTCTTC.

The genes are TRBV4-1 and TRBJ2-5; D is undetermined. There are 16 residues in the CDR3. Germline-derived CDR1 and CDR2 are MGHRA and YSYEKL. V was trimmed by 4 bases and J by 4 bases, leaving 19 bases between them. CDR3 coding DNA: TGCGCCAGCAGCCTCTCGAGACCCATTGACGGAGAGACCCAGTACTTC. As protein: CASSLSRPIDGETQYF.

J is TRBJ1-5 and V is TRBV4-1; D unclear. Trimming removed 1 base from V and 4 bases from J, with 11 bases in between. Germline CDR1 MGHRA, CDR2 YSYEKL. The CDR3 runs to 15 residues. The CDR3 loop is CASSQVSSGNQPQHF. CDR3 in DNA: TGCGCCAGCAGCCAAGTCTCTTCAGGAAATCAGCCCCAGCATTTT.

There are many counts of this clonotype. This rearrangement joins TRBV27 to TRBJ1-1, with no clear D. The CDR3 has 13 residues. V was trimmed by 2 bases and J by 3 bases, leaving 7 bases between them. Germline-derived CDR1 and CDR2 are MNHEY and SMNVEV (reference sequence). The CDR3 DNA reads TGTGCCAGCAGTTTAGGTGTTTACACTGAAGCTTTCTTT. Translated: CASSLGVYTEAFF.